This T cell receptor beta chain was retrieved from a study of T cells in Graves' hyperthyroidism and ophthalmopathy. Study observations and caveats: Most clonotypes expanded in the thyroid (above 0.001) were also present in blood.

Diagnosis rested on symptoms, serum thyroxine and TRAb, thyroid ultrasound, and orbital computed tomography. Remarks on this clonotype: Its antigen is not known.

TCR beta CDR3 regions were amplified from RNA. The TCR CDR3 was amplified in a first-round RT-PCR using the HTBI primer set. TCRdb independently ran MiXCR on the multiplex PCR reads; one entry per CDR3 protein. The sample includes 550,000 to 850,000 distinct CDR3 sequences, roughly a sixth of them seen just once. Trimming took off 5 bases at V and 0 bases at J, with 5 bases between the two ends. The CDR3 extends over 13 amino acids. In germline, CDR1 is GTSNPN, CDR2 SVGIG (reference sequence). The rearrangement joins TRBV30 to TRBJ1-6; D remains unclear. The source material was blood. This clonotype was sampled from a woman between 45 and 60 years old with Graves' hyperthyroidism that later progressed to Graves' ophthalmopathy. The CDR3 sequence: CAWANSYNSPLHF. As DNA, the CDR3 is TGTGCCTGGGCAAACTCCTATAATTCACCCCTCCACTTT.